This TCR beta chain originates from a study of blood T cells in healthy people across ages. Notes on the study in general: Possibly confounding the expanded clonotype changes was the fact that donor CMV status was unknown. In older individuals, TCR beta diversity per million T cells was lower, falling roughly linearly with age.

Around 9.4 milliliters was the volume of peripheral blood drawn from each donor. This clonotype was picked up a small number of times. Its antigen is currently unknown. Trimming took off 3 bases at V and 2 bases at J, with 15 bases between the two ends. Per the germline V gene, CDR1 is ENHRY and CDR2 is SYGVKD. This CDR3 is 16 amino acids long. A sample-barcoded 5' primer and a J-beta primer mix were used in a second PCR of roughly 6 to 11 cycles. Any given sample supplied a minimum of 2.5 million CDR3-containing paired-end reads. TCRdb independently ran MiXCR on the 5' RACE reads; one entry per CDR3 protein. In the table there are some 1,800,000 distinct CDR3 sequences, about two fifths of which are singletons.

The chain is built from TRBV10-3 and TRBJ2-3; the D gene is possibly TRBD1 (6 bases). The source material was blood. This TCR derives from a human donor in good health. The CDR3 DNA sequence: TGTGCCATCAGTGAACCAGGGGACATGACCACAGATACGCAGTATTTT. It specifies CAISEPGDMTTDTQYF.